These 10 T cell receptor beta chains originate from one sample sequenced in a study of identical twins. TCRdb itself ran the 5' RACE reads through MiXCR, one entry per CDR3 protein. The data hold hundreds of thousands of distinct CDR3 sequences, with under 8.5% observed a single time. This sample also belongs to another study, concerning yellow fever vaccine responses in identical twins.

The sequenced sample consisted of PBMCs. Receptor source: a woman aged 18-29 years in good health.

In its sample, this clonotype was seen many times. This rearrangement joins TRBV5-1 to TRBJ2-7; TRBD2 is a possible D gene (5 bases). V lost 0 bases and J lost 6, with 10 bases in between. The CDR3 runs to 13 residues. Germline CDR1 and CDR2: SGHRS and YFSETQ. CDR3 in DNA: TGCGCCAGCAGCTTGGAGGGAGCGTTCGAGCAGTACTTC. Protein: CASSLEGAFEQYF.

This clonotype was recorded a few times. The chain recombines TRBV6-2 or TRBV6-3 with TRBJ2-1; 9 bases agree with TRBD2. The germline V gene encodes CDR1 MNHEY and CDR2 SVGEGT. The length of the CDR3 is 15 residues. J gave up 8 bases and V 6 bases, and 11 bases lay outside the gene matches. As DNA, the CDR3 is TGTGCCAGCAGACGCGGGAGGGCCATCGGGGATGAGCAGTTCTTC. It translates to CASRRGRAIGDEQFF.

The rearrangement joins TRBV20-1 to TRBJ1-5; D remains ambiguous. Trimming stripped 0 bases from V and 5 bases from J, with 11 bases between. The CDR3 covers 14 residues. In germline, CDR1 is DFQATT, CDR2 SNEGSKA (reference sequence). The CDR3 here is CSARDTAGDQPQHF. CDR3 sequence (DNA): TGCAGTGCTAGAGATACGGCGGGCGATCAGCCCCAGCATTTT.

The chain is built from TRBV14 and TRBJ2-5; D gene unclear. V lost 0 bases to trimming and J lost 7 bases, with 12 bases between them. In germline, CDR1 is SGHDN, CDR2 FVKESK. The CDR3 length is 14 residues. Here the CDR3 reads CASSQDWSSGTQYF. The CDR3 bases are TGTGCCAGCAGCCAAGATTGGTCTAGTGGGACCCAGTACTTC. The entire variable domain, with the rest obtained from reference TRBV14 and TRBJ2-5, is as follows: EAGVTQFPSHSVIEKGQTVTLRCDPISGHDNLYWYRRVMGKEIKFLLHFVKESKQDESGMPNNRFLAERTGGTYSTLKVQPAELEDSGVYFCASSQDWSSGTQYFGPGTRLLVL.

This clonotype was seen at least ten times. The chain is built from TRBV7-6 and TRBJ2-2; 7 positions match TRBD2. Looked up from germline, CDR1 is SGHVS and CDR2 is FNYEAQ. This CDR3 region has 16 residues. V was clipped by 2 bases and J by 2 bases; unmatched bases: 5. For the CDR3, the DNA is TGTGCCAGCAGCTTAAAGGGCGGGGGAAACACCGGGGAGCTGTTTTTT. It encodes CASSLKGGGNTGELFF.

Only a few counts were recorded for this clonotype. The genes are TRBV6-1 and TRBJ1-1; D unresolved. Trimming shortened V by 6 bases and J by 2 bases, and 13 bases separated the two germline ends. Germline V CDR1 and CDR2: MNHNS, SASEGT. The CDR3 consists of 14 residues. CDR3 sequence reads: CASSLGRHNTEAFF. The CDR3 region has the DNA TGTGCCAGCAGCCTTGGACGGCATAACACTGAAGCTTTCTTT.

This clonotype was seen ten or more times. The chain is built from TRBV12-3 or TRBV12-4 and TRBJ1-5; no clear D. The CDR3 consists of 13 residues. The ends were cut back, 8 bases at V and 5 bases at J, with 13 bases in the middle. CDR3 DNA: TGTGCCAGCGTCCAAGAAATATATCAGCCCCAGCATTTT. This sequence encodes CASVQEIYQPQHF.

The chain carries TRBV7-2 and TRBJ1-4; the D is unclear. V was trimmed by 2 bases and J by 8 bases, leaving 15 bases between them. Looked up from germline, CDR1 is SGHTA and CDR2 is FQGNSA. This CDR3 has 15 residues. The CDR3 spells CASSLNRNREEKLFF. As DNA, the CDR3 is TGTGCCAGCAGCTTAAACAGAAATAGAGAGGAAAAACTGTTTTTT.

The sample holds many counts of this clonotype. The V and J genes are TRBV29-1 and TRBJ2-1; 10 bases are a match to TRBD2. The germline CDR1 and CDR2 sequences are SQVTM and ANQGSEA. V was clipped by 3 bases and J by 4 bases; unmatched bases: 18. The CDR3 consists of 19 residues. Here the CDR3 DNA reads TGCAGCGTTGATGGCAGCCCCATCTTCCTAGCGGGAGTTTACAATGAGCAGTTCTTC. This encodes CSVDGSPIFLAGVYNEQFF.

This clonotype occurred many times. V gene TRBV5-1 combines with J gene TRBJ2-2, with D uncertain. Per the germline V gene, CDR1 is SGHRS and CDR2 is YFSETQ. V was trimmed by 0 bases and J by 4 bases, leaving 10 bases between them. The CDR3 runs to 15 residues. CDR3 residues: CASSLDVTSTGELFF. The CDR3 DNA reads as TGCGCCAGCAGCTTGGACGTGACGTCCACCGGGGAGCTGTTTTTT.